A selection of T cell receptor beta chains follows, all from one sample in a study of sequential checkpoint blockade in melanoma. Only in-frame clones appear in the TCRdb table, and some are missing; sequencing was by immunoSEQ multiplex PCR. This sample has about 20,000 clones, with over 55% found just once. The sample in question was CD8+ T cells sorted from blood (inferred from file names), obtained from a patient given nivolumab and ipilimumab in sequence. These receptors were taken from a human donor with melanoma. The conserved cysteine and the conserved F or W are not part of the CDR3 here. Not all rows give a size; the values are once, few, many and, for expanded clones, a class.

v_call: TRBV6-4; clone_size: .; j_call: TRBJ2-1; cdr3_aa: ASSDGTGSYNEQF
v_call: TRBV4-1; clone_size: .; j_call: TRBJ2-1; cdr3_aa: ASSYLSSGNEQF
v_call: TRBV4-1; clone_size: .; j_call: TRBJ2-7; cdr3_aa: ASSHPASGTYEQY
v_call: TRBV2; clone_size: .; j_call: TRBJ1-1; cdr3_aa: ASKEGIGRTEAF
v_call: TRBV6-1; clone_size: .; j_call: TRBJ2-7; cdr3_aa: ASSFGRITYEQY
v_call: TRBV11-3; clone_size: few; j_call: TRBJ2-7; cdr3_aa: ASSSRTSGSQPSYEQY
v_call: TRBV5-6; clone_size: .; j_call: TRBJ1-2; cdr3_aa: ASSLGRGNTGYT
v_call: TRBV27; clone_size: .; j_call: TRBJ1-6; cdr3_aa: ASSIGVPSSYNSPLH
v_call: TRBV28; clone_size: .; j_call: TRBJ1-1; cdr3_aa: ASSLMGGDTEAF
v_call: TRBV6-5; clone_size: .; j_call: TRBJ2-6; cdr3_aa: ASSWASGANVLT
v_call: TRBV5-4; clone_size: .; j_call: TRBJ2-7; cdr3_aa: ASSAAGEQY
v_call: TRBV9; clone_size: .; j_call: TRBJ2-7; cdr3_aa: ASGTGFNYEQY
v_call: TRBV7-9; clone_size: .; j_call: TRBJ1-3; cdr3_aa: ASSLRPEDGSGNTIY
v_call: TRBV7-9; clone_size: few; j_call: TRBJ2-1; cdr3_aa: ASSLRTSAPSYNEQF
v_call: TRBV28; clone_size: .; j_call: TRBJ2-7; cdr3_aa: ASSFLGASGSSEQY
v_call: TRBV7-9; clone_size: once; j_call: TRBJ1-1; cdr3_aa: ASSSGGSGTEAF
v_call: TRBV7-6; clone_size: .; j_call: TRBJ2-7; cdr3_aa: ASSLGTRSREQY
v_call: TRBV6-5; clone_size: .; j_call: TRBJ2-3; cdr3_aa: ASRARQATDTQY
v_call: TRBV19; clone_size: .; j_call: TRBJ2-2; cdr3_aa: ASSIGTSPRTGELF
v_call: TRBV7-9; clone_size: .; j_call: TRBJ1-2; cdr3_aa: ASSWREDRRTDGYT